A single sample gave rise to the 13 T cell receptor beta chains below, sequenced in a study of cytomegalovirus exposure and HLA in healthy donors. Amplification used 60 Vbeta primers and 13 Jbeta primers. Method: immunoSEQ multiplex PCR; TCRdb's copy keeps in-frame clones and lacks some. The sample shows roughly 70,000 clones, around 75% of them seen only once. Specimen: PBMCs. The receptors shown here come from a man in his 70s in good health and CMV-seronegative.

Of note for this clone: Additional DNA sequences in this sample encode the identical CDR3. This chain links TRBV7-7 with TRBJ2-7; TRBD2 matches 7 bases. Germline lookup yields CDR1 SSHAT and CDR2 FNYEAQ (reference sequence). The CDR3 is 14 residues long. CDR3 amino acids: CASSHRGVGDEQYF. In nucleotides, the CDR3 is TGTGCTAGTAGCCACCGGGGGGTAGGCGACGAGCAGTACTTC.

The chain carries TRBV5-4 and TRBJ1-2; D remains ambiguous. Between the trimmed V and J ends, which lost 3 bases and 8 bases, there was a span of 14 bases. This CDR3 region has 13 residues. CDR1 SGHNT and CDR2 YYREEE come from the germline V gene (reference sequence). CDR3 nucleotides: TGTGCCAGCAGCTCCGGCCTCTCGGGAGGCTACACCTTC. It is translated as CASSSGLSGGYTF.

Details on this clone: A far more abundant clone sits one base away, making this likely a read error. The chain couples TRBV9 to TRBJ2-1; no clear D gene. The germline V gene encodes CDR1 SGDLS and CDR2 YYNGEE. The CDR3 totals 16 residues. V was trimmed by 0 bases and J by 2 bases, leaving 12 bases between them. In DNA form, the CDR3 reads TGTGCCAGCAGCGTAGGGTGGCGGCGGACCTACAATGAGCAGTTCTTC. Encoded protein: CASSVGWRRTYNEQFF.

This chain links TRBV6-1 with TRBJ2-3, with 10 bases fitting TRBD2. V lost 5 bases and J lost 4; bases outside the gene matches: 3. The CDR3 spans 14 residues. Germline V lookup: CDR1 MNHNS, CDR2 SASEGT. CDR3 nucleotides: TGTGCCAGCAGTATAGGACTAGCGGCAGATACGCAGTATTTT. Amino acids: CASSIGLAADTQYF.

This clone was seen more than once but under ten times. This chain uses TRBV7-9 with TRBJ1-6; TRBD1 aligns across 7 bases. Germline CDR1 is SEHNR and CDR2 is FQNEAQ (reference sequence). The length of the CDR3 is 16 residues. V lost 4 bases and J lost 5; bases outside the gene matches: 8. The CDR3: CASSSSTGENNSPLHF. In DNA form, the CDR3 reads TGTGCCAGCAGCTCATCCACAGGGGAGAATAATTCACCCCTCCACTTT.

The chain employs TRBV19 and TRBJ2-3; 7 bases map to TRBD1. Germline assignment: CDR1 LNHDA and CDR2 SQIVND (reference sequence). The CDR3 spans 16 residues. The J segment lost 6 bases and the V segment lost 6 bases, leaving 15 bases of the junction unmatched. CDR3 DNA sequence: TGTGCCAGTAGAGGGGACAGCTCGTTTTTTGGGGATACGCAGTATTTT. Protein: CASRGDSSFFGDTQYF. Combining the CDR3 with reference TRBV19 and TRBJ2-3 gives the whole variable domain DGGITQSPKYLFRKEGQNVTLSCEQNLNHDAMYWYRQDPGQGLRLIYYSQIVNDFQKGDIAEGYSVSREKKESFPLTVTSAQKNPTAFYLCASRGDSSFFGDTQYFGPGTRLTVL.

The V and J genes are TRBV5-1 and TRBJ2-5; D may be TRBD1 (5 bases). Germline V gene sequence: CDR1 SGHRS, CDR2 YFSETQ. The CDR3 runs to 15 residues. V was trimmed by 2 bases and J by 2 bases, leaving 13 bases between them. The CDR3 DNA follows: TGCGCCAGCAGCTTAAACACAGGAGCTCAAGAGACCCAGTACTTC. Amino acid sequence: CASSLNTGAQETQYF.

The chain employs TRBV12-2 and TRBJ2-7; the D call of TRBD2 is as the table states it, not checked on the DNA. TRBV12-2 is a documented pseudogene. The CDR3 has 17 amino acids. CDR3 residues: CASRLEGVDADSYEQYF. The CDR3 nucleotides read TGTGCAAGTCGCTTAGAGGGAGTTGACGCTGACTCCTACGAGCAGTACTTC.

This chain connects TRBV18 to TRBJ2-3; TRBD1 matches at 9 bases. This CDR3 region has 15 residues. V shed 3 bases, J shed 0 bases, and the junction held 1 base outside the gene matches. Germline V gene data show CDR1 as KGHSH and CDR2 as LQKENI. The CDR3 nucleotides read TGTGCCAGCTCACCCGGGACAGGGAGCACAGATACGCAGTATTTT. Protein: CASSPGTGSTDTQYF.

This clone was detected only a few times. This sequence joins TRBV18 and TRBJ2-1, with D perhaps TRBD1 (6 bases). Germline loops: CDR1 KGHSH, CDR2 LQKENI. The CDR3 consists of 15 residues. Trimming stripped 3 bases from V and 6 bases from J, with 15 bases between. The CDR3 DNA reads as TGTGCCAGCTCACCCATACAGGGTATGTCCAATGAGCAGTTCTTC. It specifies CASSPIQGMSNEQFF.

This chain uses TRBV7-9 with TRBJ2-5; D possibly corresponds to TRBD1 (6 bases). There are 14 residues in the CDR3. The germline gives CDR1 SEHNR, CDR2 FQNEAQ (reference sequence). The ends were cut back, 1 base at V and 5 bases at J, with 11 bases in the middle. CDR3 protein: CASSLVQGTETQYF. As DNA, the CDR3 is TGTGCCAGCAGCTTAGTACAGGGTACGGAGACCCAGTACTTC.

The rearrangement uses TRBV12-5 and TRBJ2-1, with TRBD2 as a possible D gene (7 bases). V lost 0 bases to trimming and J lost 5 bases, with 14 bases between them. Germline V gene data show CDR1 as LGHNT and CDR2 as FRNRAP. The CDR3 consists of 16 residues. This chain's CDR3 is CASGLVRGLADNEQFF. In DNA, the CDR3 is TGTGCTAGTGGTTTGGTACGGGGGCTAGCGGACAATGAGCAGTTCTTC.

V usage is TRBV5-5 and J usage is TRBJ1-6, with TRBD1 as a possible D gene (5 bases). The CDR3 length is 12 residues. Trimming took 0 bases from V and 13 from J, leaving 8 bases between them. Germline values: CDR1 SGHKS, CDR2 YYEKEE (reference sequence). CDR3 region: CASSLEGAPLHF. The DNA of the CDR3 is TGTGCCAGCAGCTTGGAAGGGGCTCCCCTCCACTTT.